This T cell receptor (beta chain) was found in a study of blood T cell repertoires in COVID-19. Germline loops: CDR1 SNHLY, CDR2 FYNNEI. The trim removed 0 bases at V and 3 bases at J, leaving 11 bases unmatched. This CDR3 comprises 19 residues. The method was immunoSEQ multiplex PCR; TCRdb's version includes in-frame clones alone and lacks a portion of them. Here the sample spans some 120,000 clones, about 92% being singletons. The gene calls are TRBV2 and TRBJ2-2; 9 bases agree with TRBD2. The sequenced material came from peripheral blood. This receptor was obtained from a man aged 45-60 years with active COVID-19. The CDR3 here is CASSEATVGLAGYTGELFF. CDR3 in DNA: TGTGCCAGCAGTGAAGCAACGGTGGGTCTAGCGGGGTACACCGGGGAGCTGTTTTTT. Full variable domain (missing parts from reference TRBV2 and TRBJ2-2): EPEVTQTPSHQVTQMGQEVILRCVPISNHLYFYWYRQILGQKVEFLVSFYNNEISEKSEIFDDQFSVERPDGSNFTLKIRSTKLEDSAMYFCASSEATVGLAGYTGELFFGEGSRLTVL.